The 27 T cell receptor beta chains in this list originate from one sample, sequenced in a study of blood T cell repertoires in COVID-19. The data were produced by immunoSEQ multiplex PCR, yet TCRdb's version contains in-frame clones alone and is incomplete. The table shows around 240,000 clones, with 75% to 85% occurring only once. Material: peripheral blood. The receptor set was obtained from a woman in her fifties or sixties with acute or convalescent COVID-19.

The rearrangement joins TRBV7-8 to TRBJ2-1; D might be TRBD2 (6 bases). CDR1 is SGHVS and CDR2 is FQNEAQ in the germline V gene. Trimming removed 0 bases at V and 6 bases at J, with 12 bases between. The CDR3 has 15 amino acids. CDR3 bases: TGTGCCAGCAGCTTAGCGTTGGGGGAGGCCAATGAGCAGTTCTTC. Translation gives CASSLALGEANEQFF.

The V and J genes are TRBV5-5 and TRBJ1-1, with 9 bases lining up with TRBD1. The CDR3 has 16 amino acids. V was pared by 2 bases and J by 1 base, with 6 bases of the junction left unmatched. Germline values: CDR1 SGHKS, CDR2 YYEKEE (reference sequence). CDR3 nucleotides: TGTGCCAGCAGCTTACAGGGGGCGCGGGGGAACACTGAAGCTTTCTTT. It specifies CASSLQGARGNTEAFF.

This clone was seen a single time. The DNA of the CDR3 is TGTGCCAGCAGCTTAGCGATAGGACAGTCCACAGATACGCAGTATTTT. Amino acid sequence: CASSLAIGQSTDTQYF. The chain recombines TRBV7-9 with TRBJ2-3; maybe TRBD1 (6 bases). In germline, CDR1 is SEHNR, CDR2 FQNEAQ (reference sequence). V was pared by 0 bases and J by 2 bases, with 12 bases between. There are 16 residues in the CDR3.

The chain employs TRBV21-1 and TRBJ2-3; the D call in the table, TRBD2, was not verified against the DNA. TRBV21-1 represents a pseudogene. The CDR3 contains 16 residues. As DNA, the CDR3 is TGTGCCAGCAGCTCTCCTAGCGGGAGCTGCACAGATACGCAGTATTTT. Protein sequence: CASSSPSGSCTDTQYF.

This chain uses TRBV5-1 with TRBJ2-1; D possibly corresponds to TRBD2 (6 bases). Germline V gives CDR1 SGHRS, CDR2 YFSETQ. Trimming left V 2 bases short and J 9 bases short, with 15 bases between. The CDR3 is 14 amino acids. The CDR3 is CASSFSLALGEQFF. Here the CDR3 DNA reads TGCGCCAGCAGCTTCAGTCTAGCGTTAGGTGAGCAGTTCTTC.

This chain uses TRBV5-4 with TRBJ1-2, with a tentative D call TRBD1 (5 bases). This CDR3 has 16 residues. The V gene lost 0 bases and the J gene lost 4 bases, with 16 bases spanning the gap. Germline V lookup: CDR1 SGHNT, CDR2 YYREEE (reference sequence). The CDR3 DNA is TGTGCCAGCAGCTTGGCACCCACAGGTACTTTCTATGGCTACACCTTC. Translating it yields CASSLAPTGTFYGYTF.

This clone has a single count. V is TRBV6-1 and J is TRBJ2-7, with D perhaps matching TRBD2 (6 bases). The CDR3 length is 14 residues. Deletions cut 3 bases from V and 6 bases from J, with 15 bases between. The V gene's germline CDR1 is MNHNS and CDR2 SASEGT. The CDR3: CASSDGGVRREQYF. CDR3 DNA sequence: TGTGCCAGCAGTGACGGAGGGGTTAGGCGCGAGCAGTACTTC.

This chain links TRBV5-1 with TRBJ2-5; TRBD1 agrees at 8 bases. This CDR3 has 17 residues. V dropped 4 bases and J dropped 5; count of bases not matched to a gene: 16. Germline lookup yields CDR1 SGHRS and CDR2 YFSETQ. CDR3 region: CASSVGPVGTGGETQYF. CDR3 nucleotide sequence: TGCGCCAGCAGCGTGGGCCCGGTAGGGACAGGTGGGGAGACCCAGTACTTC.

This clone was recorded a few times. The chain recombines TRBV4-3 with TRBJ1-5; the D is unclear. The CDR3 is 17 amino acids. The germline V gene has CDR1 LGHNA and CDR2 YSLEER. Trimming pared 0 bases from V and 1 base from J, leaving 13 bases between. The CDR3 loop is CASSQDPQVGSNQPQHF. The CDR3 coding sequence is TGCGCCAGCAGCCAAGATCCCCAGGTTGGCAGCAATCAGCCCCAGCATTTT.

J is TRBJ2-3 and V is TRBV7-9; weak D call: TRBD2 (5 bases). Per the germline V gene, CDR1 is SEHNR and CDR2 is FQNEAQ (reference sequence). The CDR3 is made up of 14 amino acids. V was trimmed by 5 bases and J by 4 bases, leaving 13 bases between them. CDR3 sequence: CASSSTSSSDTQYF. The CDR3 bases are TGTGCCAGCAGCAGCACTAGTAGCTCAGATACGCAGTATTTT.

The chain joins TRBV20-1 to TRBJ2-7, with a tentative D call TRBD1 (7 bases). CDR1 is DFQATT, CDR2 SNEGSKA, per germline (reference sequence). V was shortened by 3 bases and J by 6 bases, with 18 bases between the two germline ends. This CDR3 region has 14 residues. The DNA of the CDR3 is TGCAGTGCTAGTGCGGAGGGGGCAGCAAGCGAGCAGTACTTC. Protein sequence: CSASAEGAASEQYF.

DNA of the CDR3: TGCGCCAGCAGCCAAATCATTGGCAATCAGCCCCAGCATTTT. This sequence encodes CASSQIIGNQPQHF. The chain has TRBV4-1 and TRBJ1-5; D is unresolved. The germline CDR1 and CDR2 sequences are MGHRA and YSYEKL. V was clipped by 2 bases and J by 2 bases, with 7 bases between them. The CDR3 is 14 residues long.

The chain links TRBV5-1 to TRBJ2-5, with TRBD2 identical over 12 bases. V was pared by 1 base and J by 0 bases, with 1 base of the junction left unmatched. CDR1 and CDR2 from the germline V gene are SGHRS and YFSETQ. This CDR3 contains 16 residues. The CDR3 region has the DNA TGCGCCAGCAGCTTGACTAGCGGGAGGTACCAAGAGACCCAGTACTTC. Amino acid sequence: CASSLTSGRYQETQYF. The variable domain in full, completed from reference TRBV5-1 and TRBJ2-5, reads KAGVTQTPRYLIKTRGQQVTLSCSPISGHRSVSWYQQTPGQGLQFLFEYFSETQRNKGNFPGRFSGRQFSNSRSEMNVSTLELGDSALYLCASSLTSGRYQETQYFGPGTRLLVL.

This clone appeared once. The V call is TRBV7-3, the J call TRBJ2-5, with TRBD2 matching over 8 bases. The CDR3 consists of 16 residues. CDR1 is SGHTA, CDR2 FQGTGA, per germline. The trim removed 6 bases at V and 6 bases at J, leaving 15 bases unmatched. The DNA for the CDR3 is TGTGCCAGCAGTCCCTCCGCGGGGGGATGGGGAAAGACCCAGTACTTC. It yields the protein CASSPSAGGWGKTQYF.

The chain uses TRBV4-2 and TRBJ1-4; 11 bases line up with TRBD1. The ends lost 4 bases at V and 5 bases at J; junction bases unmatched: 6. CDR3 size: 16 residues. The V gene's germline CDR1 is LGHNA and CDR2 YNFKEQ. CDR3 in amino acids: CASSPGQGAFNEKLFF. For the CDR3, the DNA is TGTGCCAGCAGCCCCGGACAGGGGGCTTTCAATGAAAAACTGTTTTTT.

This chain links TRBV19 with TRBJ1-5, with 7 positions matching TRBD1. Germline CDR1 LNHDA, CDR2 SQIVND (reference sequence). The CDR3 spans 14 residues. The V gene end was trimmed by 3 bases and the J gene end by 5 bases; junction bases not matched to a gene: 4. The CDR3 DNA reads TGTGCCAGTAGTATGACAGGGAACGATCAGCCCCAGCATTTT. Translation gives CASSMTGNDQPQHF.

The genes are TRBV5-1 and TRBJ2-3; possible D gene TRBD1, 6 bases. The CDR3 extends over 15 amino acids. Germline-derived CDR1 and CDR2 are SGHRS and YFSETQ. V was cut by 0 bases and J by 2 bases, with 10 bases left in between. Written as DNA, the CDR3 is TGCGCCAGCAGCTTGGCAGGGGCCATCACAGATACGCAGTATTTT. This codes for CASSLAGAITDTQYF.

This chain connects TRBV5-4 to TRBJ1-1; 9 nucleotides agree with TRBD1. The germline V gene encodes CDR1 SGHNT and CDR2 YYREEE (reference sequence). This CDR3 is 16 amino acids long. Trimming removed 4 bases from V and 3 bases from J; junction bases left unmatched: 10. This chain's CDR3 is CASSRGQGERDTEAFF. The CDR3 DNA follows: TGTGCCAGCAGCAGGGGACAGGGTGAGCGGGACACTGAAGCTTTCTTT.

The V and J genes are TRBV7-9 and TRBJ2-2, with 8 nucleotides matching TRBD1. CDR1 and CDR2 (germline): SEHNR, FQNEAQ (reference sequence). The length of the CDR3 is 14 residues. V was pared by 4 bases and J by 5 bases, with 3 bases of the junction left unmatched. The CDR3 here is CASSSTGDTGELFF. The CDR3, as DNA: TGTGCCAGCAGCTCGACAGGGGATACCGGGGAGCTGTTTTTT.

This clone was recorded only once. The chain carries TRBV11-2 and TRBJ2-7; D may be TRBD2 (6 bases). Per the germline V gene, CDR1 is SGHAT and CDR2 is FQNNGV. This CDR3 contains 15 residues. Deletions cut 5 bases from V and 5 bases from J, with 19 bases between. CDR3 coding DNA: TGTGCCAGCAGCGCCCAGCTGGCGGGGTACAACGAGCAGTACTTC. Amino acids: CASSAQLAGYNEQYF.

The table lists this clone with a few counts. V gene TRBV5-1 combines with J gene TRBJ2-7; D is perhaps TRBD1 (6 bases). The CDR3 length is 14 residues. Germline V CDR1 and CDR2: SGHRS, YFSETQ. With 0 bases removed from V and 2 bases from J, the gap between germline ends came to 9 bases. CDR3 DNA: TGCGCCAGCAGCTTGGAGGGGGTAACCTACGAGCAGTACTTC. Encoded protein: CASSLEGVTYEQYF.

This CDR3 is CASSATPTPLTDTQYF. Here the CDR3 DNA reads TGTGCCAGCAGCGCTACCCCGACTCCTCTTACAGATACGCAGTATTTT. The rearrangement uses TRBV9 and TRBJ2-3; D not resolved. Trimming cost V 3 bases and J 3 bases, with 17 bases left between them. CDR1 and CDR2 from the germline V gene are SGDLS and YYNGEE. This CDR3 is 16 amino acids long.

This chain connects TRBV6-7 to TRBJ1-5, with D hard to call. TRBV6-7 is noted as an ORF with a role that remains uncertain. The CDR3 consists of 15 residues. Trimming pared 2 bases from V and 5 bases from J, leaving 13 bases between. CDR3 in amino acids: CASSYLGRGDQPQHF. In nucleotides, the CDR3 is TGTGCCAGCAGTTACCTCGGACGGGGAGATCAGCCCCAGCATTTT.

The rearrangement uses TRBV18 and TRBJ1-5; D remains unclear. Germline assignment: CDR1 KGHSH and CDR2 LQKENI. This CDR3 is built from 13 residues. V lost 3 bases to trimming and J lost 4 bases, with 7 bases between them. This CDR3 reads CASSPEMNQPQHF. The CDR3 bases are TGTGCCAGCTCACCCGAGATGAATCAGCCCCAGCATTTT.

This sequence joins TRBV30 and TRBJ2-1, with D possibly TRBD2 on 6 matching bases. Germline assignment: CDR1 GTSNPN and CDR2 SVGIG (reference sequence). The CDR3 runs to 14 residues. V dropped 0 bases and J dropped 8 bases, with 14 bases sitting between them. In nucleotides, the CDR3 is TGTGCCTGGAGTGTAGGGCTAGCGAAGGATGAGCAGTTCTTC. Translation gives CAWSVGLAKDEQFF.

The J gene is TRBJ1-6, the V gene TRBV5-8, with 7 nucleotides matching TRBD1. V lost 4 bases, J lost 6 bases, and 4 bases stayed unmatched. CDR3 length: 14 residues. The germline CDR1 and CDR2 sequences are SGHTS and YDEGEE. The CDR3 sequence is CASSGGTANSPLHF. In DNA, the CDR3 is TGTGCCAGCAGCGGAGGGACAGCTAATTCACCCCTCCACTTT.

The V and J genes are TRBV30 and TRBJ2-5, with D hard to call. The CDR3 is made up of 12 amino acids. Germline V gene lookup returns CDR1 GTSNPN and CDR2 SVGIG (reference sequence). Deletions cut 2 bases from V and 4 bases from J, with 8 bases between. This CDR3 is CAWSPPSETQYF. The CDR3 DNA sequence: TGTGCCTGGAGTCCTCCCTCAGAGACCCAGTACTTC.